Shown below are 27 T cell receptor beta chains from a single sample sequenced in a study of Graves' ophthalmopathy and Graves' hyperthyroidism (dated by TCRdb to about 2018). Sequencer: Illumina HiSeq 2000. TCR beta CDR3 regions were amplified from RNA transcripts for repertoire sequencing. HTBI primers and the Qiagen OneStep RT-PCR kit were used in a first-round RT-PCR, which was followed by a second-round multiplex PCR, size selection and purification. TCRdb's own reprocessing of the public reads used fastp at Q25 and MiXCR and kept productive beta chains. Each entry merges the rows of one CDR3 protein and shows their most common DNA and genes. The sample table contains 900,000 to 1,200,000 distinct CDR3 sequences; only one count was recorded for less than 45% of them. Around 10% of the sample is in the top ten clones. The sequenced material came from peripheral blood or thyroid tissue (not recorded which). Source of these receptors: an adult man with Graves' hyperthyroidism.

This clonotype was seen just once. The chain has TRBV7-9 and TRBJ1-4, with 8 bases lining up with TRBD1. The V and J ends lost 6 bases and 6 bases, in that order; junction bases with no gene match: 6. Per germline, CDR1 SEHNR and CDR2 FQNEAQ (reference sequence). The CDR3 spans 14 residues. The CDR3 DNA is TGTGCCAGCAGGTCGACAGGGGAGTATGAAAAACTGTTTTTT. Amino acids: CASRSTGEYEKLFF.

Only one count was recorded for this clonotype. The chain links TRBV20-1 to TRBJ2-5; D perhaps matches TRBD1 (6 bases). The CDR3 has 12 amino acids. Germline CDR1 and CDR2: DFQATT and SNEGSKA (reference sequence). V was shortened by 6 bases and J by 2 bases, with 10 bases between the two germline ends. CDR3 DNA: TGCAGTGCCAAGGACAGACAAGAGACCCAGTACTTC. Encoded protein: CSAKDRQETQYF.

The V gene is TRBV7-2, the J gene TRBJ1-1; 7 bases fit TRBD1. Per the germline V gene, CDR1 is SGHTA and CDR2 is FQGNSA. The CDR3 extends over 13 amino acids. With V trimmed by 6 bases and J by 5 bases, 6 bases remained unmatched. In DNA, the CDR3 is TGTGCCAGCAGGCCTGACAGGGAAACTGAAGCTTTCTTT. The encoded protein is CASRPDRETEAFF. The whole variable domain, remainder taken from reference TRBV7-2 and TRBJ1-1, is GAGVSQSPSNKVTEKGKDVELRCDPISGHTALYWYRQSLGQGLEFLIYFQGNSAPDKSGLPSDRFSAERTGGSVSTLTIQRTQQEDSAVYLCASRPDRETEAFFGQGTRLTVV.

V usage is TRBV20-1 and J usage is TRBJ1-6; 7 bases align to TRBD1. Germline lookup yields CDR1 DFQATT and CDR2 SNEGSKA (reference sequence). The V segment lost 0 bases and the J segment 8 bases; nucleotides outside the gene matches: 4. This CDR3 is 14 amino acids long. The CDR3 is CSAREGQRHSPLHF. In nucleotides, the CDR3 is TGCAGTGCTAGAGAGGGACAGAGGCATTCACCCCTCCACTTT.

This clonotype was seen repeatedly, ten times or more. The J gene is TRBJ1-5, the V gene TRBV16; 7 bases align to TRBD1. The CDR3 consists of 14 residues. The germline gives CDR1 KGHSY, CDR2 FQNENV. The junction had 7 bases not matched to a gene; V was cut back by 5 bases and J by 6 bases. The chain's CDR3 is CASSTVGQPQPQHF. CDR3 coding DNA: TGTGCCAGCAGCACGGTGGGACAGCCTCAGCCCCAGCATTTT.

The chain combines TRBV5-5 with TRBJ1-2; D gene unclear. Trimming stripped 4 bases from V and 3 bases from J, with 16 bases between. Germline V gene lookup returns CDR1 SGHKS and CDR2 YYEKEE (reference sequence). The CDR3 is 15 residues long. CDR3 sequence reads: CASSSGSGCDYGYTF. The CDR3 DNA reads TGTGCCAGCAGCAGCGGGTCGGGATGTGACTATGGCTACACCTTC.

Ten or more counts support this clonotype. This chain joins TRBV7-9 and TRBJ1-1, with D perhaps matching TRBD1 (5 bases). Germline CDR1 is SEHNR and CDR2 is FQNEAQ (reference sequence). The CDR3 has 13 residues. Trimming shortened V by 5 bases and J by 4 bases, and 11 bases separated the two germline ends. The CDR3 nucleotides are TGTGCCAGCAGCCCCCAGGGTAGCACTGAAGCTTTCTTT. Amino acids: CASSPQGSTEAFF. The variable domain in full, with the rest retrieved from reference TRBV7-9 and TRBJ1-1, is DTGVSQNPRHKITKRGQNVTFRCDPISEHNRLYWYRQTLGQGPEFLTYFQNEAQLEKSRLLSDRFSAERPKGSFSTLEIQRTEQGDSAMYLCASSPQGSTEAFFGQGTRLTVV.

V is TRBV7-9 and J is TRBJ2-5; D gene uncertain. Per the germline V gene, CDR1 is SEHNR and CDR2 is FQNEAQ (reference sequence). The CDR3 is 16 residues long. V gave up 5 bases and J gave up 2 bases, with 18 bases separating them. The DNA of the CDR3 is TGTGCCAGCAGCCCCCTTTTAGGACGCCTACAAGAGACCCAGTACTTC. It codes for CASSPLLGRLQETQYF. Full variable domain (outside the CDR3, taken from reference TRBV7-9 and TRBJ2-5): DTGVSQNPRHKITKRGQNVTFRCDPISEHNRLYWYRQTLGQGPEFLTYFQNEAQLEKSRLLSDRFSAERPKGSFSTLEIQRTEQGDSAMYLCASSPLLGRLQETQYFGPGTRLLVL.

This clonotype occurred many times. The V and J genes are TRBV7-9 and TRBJ1-5; a possible D gene is TRBD1 (5 bases). Per germline, CDR1 SEHNR and CDR2 FQNEAQ (reference sequence). Trimming took 6 bases from V and 0 from J, leaving 12 bases between them. The CDR3 spans 15 residues. CDR3 DNA: TGTGCCAGCAGAAGGGACGCCGATAGCAATCAGCCCCAGCATTTT. Its protein is CASRRDADSNQPQHF.

The sample holds a few counts of this clonotype. This chain joins TRBV12-3 or TRBV12-4 and TRBJ1-6; D is undetermined. The V end lost 7 bases, the J end lost 0 bases, and 4 bases lay between the germline ends. The CDR3 is made up of 13 amino acids. The CDR3 protein is CASTDSYNSPLHF. In nucleotides, the CDR3 is TGTGCCAGCACCGACTCCTATAATTCACCCCTCCACTTT.

A note on this clonotype: A much bigger clone sits one base away, suggesting this may be a read error. The gene calls are TRBV24-1 and TRBJ1-1; 7 bases fit TRBD1. The CDR3 loop spans 14 amino acids. Per germline, CDR1 KGHDR and CDR2 SFDVKD. V gave up 6 bases and J gave up 4 bases; unmatched junction bases: 7. CDR3 nucleotides: TGTGCCACCAGTTACGACAGGGTAGGCACTGAAGCTTTCTTT. This codes for CATSYDRVGTEAFF.

This clonotype was detected a few times. The CDR3 spells CSARGASGRGYEQYF. DNA for the CDR3: TGCAGTGCTAGAGGTGCTAGCGGGAGGGGCTACGAGCAGTACTTC. The V and J genes are TRBV20-1 and TRBJ2-7, with 12 bases aligning to TRBD2. In germline, CDR1 is DFQATT, CDR2 SNEGSKA (reference sequence). With 1 base clipped from V and 3 bases from J, the junction kept 4 bases outside the gene matches. The CDR3 runs 15 residues.

Worth noting for this clonotype: This clone may be a read error of a much larger clone one base away. V and J are TRBV29-1 and TRBJ2-7, with D perhaps assigned TRBD1 or TRBD2 (5 bases each). The ends were cut back, 3 bases at V and 7 bases at J, with 10 bases in the middle. Germline V CDR1 and CDR2: SQVTM, ANQGSEA. This CDR3 has 11 amino acids. This chain's CDR3 is CSVDSGREQYF. DNA for the CDR3: TGCAGCGTTGACTCGGGGCGGGAGCAGTACTTC.

The chain employs TRBV12-3 or TRBV12-4 and TRBJ2-7; 15 nucleotides line up with TRBD2. This CDR3 has 15 residues. V lost 4 bases, J lost 7 bases, and 5 bases stayed unmatched. The CDR3 nucleotides are TGTGCCAGCAGTTCCGGACTAGCGGGGGGGAGAGAGCAGTACTTC. It is translated as CASSSGLAGGREQYF.

This clonotype was recorded at least ten times. The genes are TRBV2 and TRBJ1-2; 9 bases map to TRBD1. The CDR3 covers 14 residues. Germline V gene data show CDR1 as SNHLY and CDR2 as FYNNEI. Trimming cost V 3 bases and J 5 bases; bases outside gene matches: 4. This CDR3 is CASSDDRGTYGYTF. CDR3 in DNA: TGTGCCAGCAGTGACGACAGGGGGACGTATGGCTACACCTTC. Full variable domain (missing parts from reference TRBV2 and TRBJ1-2): EPEVTQTPSHQVTQMGQEVILRCVPISNHLYFYWYRQILGQKVEFLVSFYNNEISEKSEIFDDQFSVERPDGSNFTLKIRSTKLEDSAMYFCASSDDRGTYGYTFGSGTRLTVV.

This clonotype was seen only a few times. The J gene is TRBJ2-2, the V gene TRBV11-2, with 9 bases identical to TRBD1. V lost 0 bases to trimming and J lost 8 bases; unmatched junction nucleotides: 10. CDR1 SGHAT and CDR2 FQNNGV come from the germline V gene. There are 17 residues in the CDR3. CDR3 sequence (DNA): TGTGCCAGCAGCTTAGATCGAGGACAGGGGTCAACGGGGGAGCTGTTTTTT. Its protein is CASSLDRGQGSTGELFF.

This clonotype was detected many times. This is likely a read error, given that the CDR3 carries no conserved phenylalanine or tryptophan at its end. It is unclear where the CDR3 begins or ends on the DNA, so no DNA is shown, and the CDR3 is as TCRdb lists it. The V gene is TRBV18, the J gene TRBJ2-7; the table gives TRBD2 as D, unverified against the DNA. From its first to its last residue, the CDR3 has 10 amino acids. Germline-derived CDR1 and CDR2 are KGHSH and LQKENI. The CDR3 spells CASSRSRTSL.

A few counts support this clonotype. V usage is TRBV7-9 and J usage is TRBJ2-7; 15 bases match TRBD2. Germline trimming cut 0 bases from V and 4 bases from J; bases unmatched to any gene: 7. Germline values: CDR1 SEHNR, CDR2 FQNEAQ (reference sequence). This CDR3 has 18 residues. CDR3 bases: TGTGCCAGCAGCTTAGCCAAAGGACTAGCGGGAGGGGATTACGAGCAGTACTTC. This gives the protein CASSLAKGLAGGDYEQYF.

The chain combines TRBV10-3 with TRBJ1-5; 7 bases are shared with TRBD1. V gave up 7 bases and J gave up 4 bases; unmatched junction bases: 4. Germline V gene sequence: CDR1 ENHRY, CDR2 SYGVKD. This CDR3 has 13 residues. CDR3 sequence: CAIMDRLNQPQHF. CDR3 coding DNA: TGTGCCATCATGGACAGGCTTAATCAGCCCCAGCATTTT.

The gene calls are TRBV29-1 and TRBJ2-7, with 15 bases aligning to TRBD2. CDR1 is SQVTM, CDR2 ANQGSEA, per germline. The V and J ends lost 4 bases and 7 bases, in that order; junction bases with no gene match: 11. There are 16 residues in the CDR3. The CDR3 spells CSVGTSGRAPRNEQYF. DNA of the CDR3: TGCAGCGTTGGGACTAGCGGGAGGGCCCCTCGCAATGAGCAGTACTTC.

Regarding this clonotype: Its ends do not fully match the called genes, so a read error is possible. The rearrangement joins TRBV20-1 to TRBJ1-1, with no clear D. In germline, CDR1 is DFQATT, CDR2 SNEGSKA (reference sequence). This CDR3 region has 12 residues. DNA of the CDR3: TGCAGTGCTGGAGACGGGCCATTAAGGGCTTTCTTT. This sequence encodes CSAGDGPLRAFF.

This clonotype has more than one count but fewer than ten. The chain carries TRBV3-1 and TRBJ1-1; D gene ambiguous. V lost 0 bases and J 10 bases, leaving 12 bases between the germline ends. CDR1 and CDR2 from the germline V gene are LGHDT and YNNKEL (reference sequence). The CDR3 is 13 amino acids. The CDR3 DNA reads TGTGCCAGCAGCCAAGATGGGAGGCGGGCAGCTTTCTTT. It encodes CASSQDGRRAAFF.

This clonotype was picked up a small number of times. V and J are TRBV28 and TRBJ1-5; D unclear. The V gene lost 4 bases and the J gene lost 0 bases, with 10 bases spanning the gap. This CDR3 is 15 amino acids long. From germline, CDR1 is MDHEN and CDR2 SYDVKM. The DNA of the CDR3 is TGTGCCAGCAGTTCCCCAGTGAATAGCAATCAGCCCCAGCATTTT. Residues: CASSSPVNSNQPQHF.

This clonotype has a count of ten or more. This chain uses TRBV29-1 with TRBJ1-3, with 9 bases aligning to TRBD1. CDR3 length: 14 amino acids. V was pared by 3 bases and J by 0 bases, with 0 bases of the junction left unmatched. Germline assignment: CDR1 SQVTM and CDR2 ANQGSEA. As DNA, the CDR3 is TGCAGCGTTGAGGGACAGGGCTCTGGAAACACCATATATTTT. Amino acid sequence: CSVEGQGSGNTIYF.

This clonotype was counted ten times or more. The chain carries TRBV7-2 and TRBJ2-7; perhaps TRBD2 as D (6 bases). The germline V and J ends were trimmed by 1 base and 7 bases, with 20 bases remaining between them. CDR1 and CDR2 from the germline V gene are SGHTA and FQGNSA. The CDR3 totals 16 residues. CDR3 coding DNA: TGTGCCAGCAGCTTAGGGTCCTGGCAGGGTGGAGGGGAGCAGTACTTC. Its protein is CASSLGSWQGGGEQYF.

The chain joins TRBV28 to TRBJ2-5, with D maybe TRBD2 (6 bases). The CDR3 spans 13 residues. Germline lookup yields CDR1 MDHEN and CDR2 SYDVKM. Trimming removed 2 bases from V and 9 bases from J, with 13 bases in between. CDR3 in amino acids: CASSLHGGVAQYF. The CDR3 nucleotides are TGTGCCAGCAGTTTACACGGGGGAGTGGCCCAGTACTTC.

Here the CDR3 reads CASKRTGGTANEKLFF. The CDR3 DNA is TGTGCCAGCAAACGGACAGGGGGCACGGCTAATGAAAAACTGTTTTTT. The rearrangement joins TRBV10-3 to TRBJ1-4, with TRBD1 matching over 11 bases. Germline trimming cut 10 bases from V and 3 bases from J; bases unmatched to any gene: 10. The CDR3 covers 16 residues. Per germline, CDR1 ENHRY and CDR2 SYGVKD.